One and the same sample provided the 24 T cell receptor beta chains below, sequenced in a study of blood T cell repertoires in COVID-19. Only in-frame clones appear in the TCRdb table, and some are missing; sequencing was by immunoSEQ multiplex PCR. This repertoire shows over 200,000 clones, nearly 90% found once; its top ten account for 11%. Sequenced input: PBMCs or T cells enriched from blood (not recorded which). Source of these receptors: a man under 40 who had recovered from COVID-19.

This clone was recorded a few times. This chain joins TRBV28 and TRBJ1-4; TRBD1 aligns across 8 bases. Trimming cost V 5 bases and J 7 bases; bases outside gene matches: 21. In germline, CDR1 is MDHEN, CDR2 SYDVKM. The CDR3 spans 19 residues. The CDR3 loop is CASSPTWDRRLRVGEKLFF. The CDR3 region has the DNA TGTGCCAGCAGTCCCACCTGGGACAGGAGATTAAGGGTGGGTGAAAAACTGTTTTTT.

The rearrangement joins TRBV20-1 to TRBJ1-1; the match to TRBD1 covers 7 bases. This CDR3 comprises 13 residues. Germline CDR1 and CDR2: DFQATT and SNEGSKA (reference sequence). J gave up 1 base and V 3 bases, and 2 bases lay outside the gene matches. The CDR3 is CSASRQGNTEAFF. CDR3 nucleotide sequence: TGCAGTGCTAGTCGACAGGGGAACACTGAAGCTTTCTTT.

The DNA for the CDR3 is TGCGCCAGCAGCTTGGGCCTAGCGGGAGTCGCCGGGGAGCTGTTTTTT. Amino acids: CASSLGLAGVAGELFF. This chain joins TRBV5-1 and TRBJ2-2; 10 bases fit TRBD2. Germline CDR1 is SGHRS and CDR2 is YFSETQ. The CDR3 extends over 16 amino acids. The V gene end was trimmed by 0 bases and the J gene end by 6 bases; junction bases not matched to a gene: 5.

V gene TRBV29-1 combines with J gene TRBJ2-2, with 9 nucleotides matching TRBD2. The germline V gene encodes CDR1 SQVTM and CDR2 ANQGSEA. Losses at the gene ends were 2 bases for V and 7 bases for J; bases not matched to a gene: 5. This CDR3 is 14 amino acids long. CDR3 residues: CSVERAGGIGELFF. CDR3 nucleotides: TGCAGCGTTGAACGAGCGGGGGGAATCGGGGAGCTGTTTTTT.

This chain links TRBV24-1 with TRBJ2-1; D is undetermined. The CDR3 runs to 12 residues. The V and J ends lost 3 bases and 5 bases respectively, with 4 bases between them. Germline V CDR1 and CDR2: KGHDR, SFDVKD. The CDR3 sequence: CATSDPNNEQFF. CDR3 DNA: TGTGCCACCAGTGATCCCAACAATGAGCAGTTCTTC.

V and J are TRBV9 and TRBJ2-1, with 11 bases fitting TRBD2. After removal of 3 bases from V and 7 bases from J, the junction contained 6 bases not matched to a gene. The CDR3 length is 15 residues. Germline CDR1 SGDLS, CDR2 YYNGEE. The CDR3 loop is CASSDSGGALNEQFF. DNA for the CDR3: TGTGCCAGCAGCGATAGCGGGGGGGCCCTAAATGAGCAGTTCTTC.

This CDR3 reads CASSLDRLTLRSEAFF. The CDR3 nucleotides read TGTGCCAGCAGCTTAGATCGGTTAACGTTGAGGTCGGAAGCTTTCTTT. The chain couples TRBV11-2 to TRBJ1-1; unclear D gene. The CDR3 has 16 residues. Germline CDR1 is SGHAT and CDR2 is FQNNGV. The V gene lost 0 bases and the J gene lost 8 bases, with 19 bases spanning the gap.

The chain is built from TRBV9 and TRBJ2-1, with 8 bases fitting TRBD2. With V trimmed by 4 bases and J by 0 bases, 3 bases remained unmatched. The V gene's germline CDR1 is SGDLS and CDR2 YYNGEE. CDR3 length: 15 amino acids. The CDR3 DNA sequence: TGTGCCAGCAGCATAACTAGCGGCTCCTACAATGAGCAGTTCTTC. This codes for CASSITSGSYNEQFF. Supplemented by reference TRBV9 and TRBJ2-1, the full variable domain reads DSGVTQTPKHLITATGQRVTLRCSPRSGDLSVYWYQQSLDQGLQFLIQYYNGEERAKGNILERFSAQQFPDLHSELNLSSLELGDSALYFCASSITSGSYNEQFFGPGTRLTVL.

V is TRBV7-2 and J is TRBJ1-3; D is unresolved. From germline, CDR1 is SGHTA and CDR2 FQGNSA. CDR3 length: 15 amino acids. V dropped 3 bases and J dropped 4 bases, with 13 bases sitting between them. CDR3 nucleotide sequence: TGTGCCAGCAGCTTTGGGCCCTTTGAGGGAAACACCATATATTTT. It specifies CASSFGPFEGNTIYF.

The rearrangement links TRBV21-1 to TRBJ2-7; the D call in the table, TRBD1, was not verified against the DNA. TRBV21-1 is recorded as a pseudogene. The CDR3 runs 14 residues. CDR3 protein: CASNTRDRFYEQYF. CDR3 nucleotide sequence: TGTGCCAGCAACACCAGGGACAGATTCTACGAGCAGTACTTC.

V gene TRBV11-2 combines with J gene TRBJ1-2, with D uncertain. The CDR3 spans 12 residues. Germline V gene lookup returns CDR1 SGHAT and CDR2 FQNNGV. V was shortened by 2 bases and J by 5 bases, with 6 bases between the two germline ends. The CDR3 sequence is CASSLTGYGYTF. Here the CDR3 DNA reads TGTGCCAGCAGCTTAACCGGGTATGGCTACACCTTC.

The chain recombines TRBV4-3 with TRBJ2-3, with a weak D call TRBD2 (5 bases). The CDR3 spans 15 residues. Germline CDR1 and CDR2: LGHNA and YSLEER. The ends were cut back, 2 bases at V and 4 bases at J, with 13 bases in the middle. CDR3 amino acids: CASSQLGDRPDTQYF. The DNA for the CDR3 is TGCGCCAGCAGCCAATTGGGAGACCGTCCAGATACGCAGTATTTT.

The chain has TRBV12-3 or TRBV12-4 and TRBJ2-1; TRBD2 matches at 9 bases. Germline trimming cut 1 base from V and 9 bases from J; bases unmatched to any gene: 1. This CDR3 is built from 13 residues. The CDR3 nucleotides read TGTGCCAGCAGTTTAGTAGCGGGGGCTGAGCAGTTCTTC. It is translated as CASSLVAGAEQFF.

The V call is TRBV30, the J call TRBJ2-3; no clear D. Germline CDR1 GTSNPN, CDR2 SVGIG (reference sequence). This CDR3 has 12 residues. Trimming cost V 3 bases and J 5 bases, with 9 bases left between them. The CDR3 bases are TGTGCCTGGAGGAACATTGGAGATACGCAGTATTTT. Amino acid sequence: CAWRNIGDTQYF.

The V and J genes are TRBV18 and TRBJ1-6, with D hard to call. V was trimmed by 0 bases and J by 9 bases, leaving 9 bases between them. This CDR3 has 14 residues. The V gene's germline CDR1 is KGHSH and CDR2 LQKENI. The CDR3 is CASSPPLRSSPLHF. In nucleotides, the CDR3 is TGTGCCAGCTCACCACCTTTGAGGAGTTCACCCCTCCACTTT.

This chain joins TRBV9 and TRBJ2-2; possible D gene TRBD1, 5 bases. This CDR3 has 14 amino acids. CDR1 SGDLS and CDR2 YYNGEE come from the germline V gene. V lost 3 bases and J 2 bases, leaving 8 bases between the germline ends. As DNA, the CDR3 is TGTGCCAGCAGCGACCAGGGAAACACCGGGGAGCTGTTTTTT. Its protein product is CASSDQGNTGELFF.

The chain recombines TRBV13 with TRBJ1-2; D may be TRBD1 (5 bases). The ends were cut back, 3 bases at V and 8 bases at J, with 13 bases in the middle. CDR1 is PRHDT, CDR2 FYEKMQ, per germline (reference sequence). This CDR3 has 13 amino acids. The CDR3 reads CASSFSGGRGYTF. CDR3 coding DNA: TGTGCCAGCAGCTTTTCGGGGGGAAGGGGCTACACCTTC.

J is TRBJ1-2 and V is TRBV7-2; D is unclear. V was cut by 5 bases and J by 3 bases, with 10 bases left in between. The CDR3 is 13 amino acids. In germline, CDR1 is SGHTA, CDR2 FQGNSA. CDR3 sequence (DNA): TGTGCCAGCAGCCCGGACGGGGACTATGGCTACACCTTC. Its translation: CASSPDGDYGYTF.

The gene calls are TRBV7-6 and TRBJ2-4; TRBD2 matches 14 bases. V lost 5 bases and J lost 8; bases outside the gene matches: 2. Germline CDR1 is SGHVS and CDR2 is FNYEAQ. CDR3 length equals 14 residues. For the CDR3, the DNA is TGTGCCAGCAGCCGACTAGCGGGGGGGGACATTCAGTACTTC. Encoded protein: CASSRLAGGDIQYF.

V and J are TRBV12-3 or TRBV12-4 and TRBJ1-1; 7 bases match TRBD1. This CDR3 comprises 13 residues. V shed 7 bases, J shed 1 base, and the junction held 3 bases outside the gene matches. The CDR3 nucleotides read TGTGCCAGCATGGCAGGGGGGAACACTGAAGCTTTCTTT. Residues: CASMAGGNTEAFF.

This chain joins TRBV18 and TRBJ2-7; 7 bases match TRBD1. CDR1 KGHSH and CDR2 LQKENI come from the germline V gene. CDR3 length equals 14 residues. With 5 bases clipped from V and 3 bases from J, the junction kept 7 bases outside the gene matches. CDR3 in DNA: TGTGCCAGCTCAACCGGGACAGCAAACTACGAGCAGTACTTC. It yields the protein CASSTGTANYEQYF.

V and J are TRBV28 and TRBJ1-2; 7 positions match TRBD1. V was pared by 3 bases and J by 5 bases, with 6 bases of the junction left unmatched. Germline CDR1 is MDHEN and CDR2 is SYDVKM. This CDR3 contains 14 residues. The CDR3 sequence is CASSLAGGSYGYTF. In nucleotides, the CDR3 is TGTGCCAGCAGTTTGGCAGGGGGTAGTTATGGCTACACCTTC.

The V gene is TRBV3-1 (or the pseudogene TRBV3-2), the J gene TRBJ2-5, with D maybe TRBD1 (6 bases). This CDR3 is 17 amino acids long. V dropped 0 bases and J dropped 5 bases, with 19 bases sitting between them. Per the germline V gene, CDR1 is LGHDT and CDR2 is YNNKEL (reference sequence). The CDR3 loop is CASSQDLHRVRGETQYF. The CDR3 DNA follows: TGTGCCAGCAGCCAAGATCTGCACAGGGTAAGAGGCGAGACCCAGTACTTC.

This chain connects TRBV27 to TRBJ1-1, with D perhaps TRBD1 (5 bases). CDR1 is MNHEY and CDR2 is SMNVEV in the germline V gene (reference sequence). The CDR3 runs 13 residues. The V end lost 6 bases, the J end lost 5 bases, and 13 bases lay between the germline ends. CDR3 DNA sequence: TGTGCCAGCAGCAGGGTCGGATTAACTGAAGCTTTCTTT. The encoded protein is CASSRVGLTEAFF.